Below are 18 T cell receptor beta chains sequenced from a single sample in a study of beta chain features in type 1 diabetes. General study findings and limits: Moderate yet significant TCRB CDR3 shortening was seen in Type 1 diabetes patients in all four CD4+ subsets.

Expressed TCRB transcripts were sequenced after all isolated RNA was converted to cDNA. The assay was immunoSEQ multiplex PCR, and TCRdb's table has in-frame clones only and misses some. The sample contains around 180,000 clones, almost 8% of which appear only once. For these receptors, no antigen is known. Sequencing input: central memory CD4+ T cells from blood. The receptors were sampled from a young man with type 1 diabetes.

Only a few counts were recorded for this clone. This sequence joins TRBV5-4 and TRBJ2-7, with TRBD2 matching 9 bases. V shed 0 bases, J shed 3 bases, and the junction held 4 bases outside the gene matches. This CDR3 spans 15 amino acids. CDR1 and CDR2 (germline): SGHNT, YYREEE (reference sequence). The chain's CDR3 is CASSLASGGNYEQYF. DNA for the CDR3: TGTGCCAGCAGCTTGGCCAGCGGGGGGAACTACGAGCAGTACTTC.

Regarding this clone: The sample has other DNA sequences that encode this CDR3 too. The gene calls are TRBV6-5 and TRBJ2-3; D is unclear. Trimming stripped 6 bases from V and 4 bases from J, with 8 bases between. This CDR3 is 12 amino acids long. Germline CDR1 and CDR2: MNHEY and SVGAGI. CDR3 sequence (DNA): TGTGCCAGCAGCTCCAACTCAGATACGCAGTATTTT. Its protein product is CASSSNSDTQYF.

A few counts support this clone. This chain joins TRBV18 and TRBJ2-5; TRBD2 agrees at 9 bases. Germline V gene lookup returns CDR1 KGHSH and CDR2 LQKENI. The CDR3 spans 15 residues. V shed 0 bases and J 3 bases; nucleotides not matched to a gene: 2. CDR3 protein: CASSPPGTSKETQYF. As DNA, the CDR3 is TGTGCCAGCTCACCACCCGGGACTAGCAAAGAGACCCAGTACTTC.

The chain uses TRBV11-2 and TRBJ2-1; 7 bases fit TRBD1. The CDR3 totals 16 residues. J lost 6 bases, V lost 0 bases, and 8 bases had no gene match. Germline V gene sequence: CDR1 SGHAT, CDR2 FQNNGV. The CDR3 DNA follows: TGTGCCAGCAGCTTAGACGGACAGGTTAATGGCAATGAGCAGTTCTTC. This translates into CASSLDGQVNGNEQFF.

The table lists this clone with a few counts. The V and J genes are TRBV28 and TRBJ2-7, with 7 bases identical to TRBD2. CDR1 MDHEN and CDR2 SYDVKM come from the germline V gene. The CDR3 spans 19 residues. With V trimmed by 5 bases and J by 2 bases, 21 bases remained unmatched. Written as DNA, the CDR3 is TGTGCCAGCAGTGGGCCGGGACGACAAGGCGGGGGTAATACCTACGAGCAGTACTTC. Protein: CASSGPGRQGGGNTYEQYF.

The V and J genes are TRBV11-1 and TRBJ2-3; D is undetermined. CDR1 is SGHAT, CDR2 FQDESV, per germline (reference sequence). V was shortened by 2 bases and J by 10 bases, with 19 bases between the two germline ends. The CDR3 is made up of 15 amino acids. The CDR3 DNA follows: TGTGCCAGCAGCTTAACGTATTTAGCTTCCGCCGCGCAGTATTTT. This encodes CASSLTYLASAAQYF.

A few counts support this clone. The J gene is TRBJ1-2, the V gene TRBV10-2; no clear D. Germline CDR1 is WSHSY and CDR2 is SAAADI. The length of the CDR3 is 13 residues. Trimming removed 5 bases from V and 5 bases from J, with 12 bases in between. CDR3 sequence (DNA): TGCGCCAGCAGTATCGGGGTGGAGTATGGCTACACCTTC. Translation: CASSIGVEYGYTF.

This clone was counted a few times. J is TRBJ2-7 and V is TRBV5-6; possibly TRBD1 for D (6 bases). Trimming removed 3 bases from V and 2 bases from J, with 9 bases in between. Per the germline V gene, CDR1 is SGHDT and CDR2 is YYEEEE. CDR3 length equals 13 residues. CDR3 residues: CASSSRQAYEQYF. DNA for the CDR3: TGTGCCAGCAGCTCGCGACAGGCCTACGAGCAGTACTTC.

The chain employs TRBV5-1 and TRBJ1-2; the D is unclear. Trimming took 4 bases from V and 0 from J, leaving 7 bases between them. This CDR3 spans 13 amino acids. In germline, CDR1 is SGHRS, CDR2 YFSETQ. CDR3 in amino acids: CASSQAPNYGYTF. The DNA of the CDR3 is TGCGCCAGCAGCCAGGCGCCTAACTATGGCTACACCTTC.

This clone came up many times. The J gene is TRBJ2-1, the V gene TRBV7-2; tentative D call: TRBD2 (6 bases). Germline V CDR1 and CDR2: SGHTA, FQGNSA. V lost 5 bases and J lost 0, with 8 bases in between. CDR3 length: 14 amino acids. The CDR3 sequence: CASSGTYSYNEQFF. CDR3 bases: TGTGCCAGCAGCGGGACTTACTCCTACAATGAGCAGTTCTTC.

This clone was observed a few times. The rearrangement uses TRBV5-4 and TRBJ2-3, with D tentatively TRBD2 (5 bases). V lost 2 bases to trimming and J lost 0 bases, with 10 bases between them. The CDR3 sequence is 15 residues long. Germline loops: CDR1 SGHNT, CDR2 YYREEE (reference sequence). CDR3 sequence reads: CASSFEGRSTDTQYF. The CDR3 DNA follows: TGTGCCAGCAGCTTCGAGGGTCGTAGCACAGATACGCAGTATTTT.

This chain joins TRBV18 and TRBJ1-2; 7 bases match TRBD1. The CDR3 is made up of 14 amino acids. Germline CDR1 is KGHSH and CDR2 is LQKENI. J gave up 3 bases and V 4 bases, and 5 bases lay outside the gene matches. CDR3 loop: CASSLRTGDYGYTF. The CDR3 coding sequence is TGTGCCAGCTCACTTCGTACAGGGGACTATGGCTACACCTTC.

The genes are TRBV5-1 and TRBJ2-7; TRBD1 aligns across 7 bases. The germline V gene encodes CDR1 SGHRS and CDR2 YFSETQ. The J segment lost 0 bases and the V segment lost 4 bases, leaving 4 bases of the junction unmatched. The CDR3 length is 14 residues. CDR3 in amino acids: CASSPGQASYEQYF. The CDR3 bases are TGCGCCAGCAGCCCCGGACAGGCCTCCTACGAGCAGTACTTC.

This chain joins TRBV5-1 and TRBJ2-3; tentative D call: TRBD2 (6 bases). V lost 3 bases to trimming and J lost 4 bases, with 9 bases between them. Germline V gives CDR1 SGHRS, CDR2 YFSETQ. The CDR3 runs to 13 residues. CDR3 coding DNA: TGCGCCAGCAGCTCCAGACTAGCAGATACGCAGTATTTT. Translated, it gives CASSSRLADTQYF.

Many counts were recorded for this clone. The gene calls are TRBV28 and TRBJ1-2, with 8 positions matching TRBD1. CDR3 length: 14 residues. Germline V gives CDR1 MDHEN, CDR2 SYDVKM. V lost 3 bases to trimming and J lost 0 bases; unmatched junction nucleotides: 0. The CDR3 coding sequence is TGTGCCAGCAGTTTGACAGGGGCTAACTATGGCTACACCTTC. Translating it yields CASSLTGANYGYTF.

A few counts support this clone. The gene calls are TRBV7-7 and TRBJ1-5; maybe TRBD1 (5 bases). CDR3 length: 13 amino acids. Germline CDR1 and CDR2: SSHAT and FNYEAQ (reference sequence). Trimming took off 8 bases at V and 2 bases at J, with 10 bases between the two ends. CDR3 sequence: CASEGACNQPQHF. CDR3 nucleotide sequence: TGTGCCAGCGAAGGGGCGTGCAATCAGCCCCAGCATTTT.

This clone was seen only a few times. The chain has TRBV28 and TRBJ2-7; TRBD1 is a possible D gene (6 bases). CDR3 size: 16 residues. V lost 5 bases to trimming and J lost 0 bases, with 17 bases between them. Germline-derived CDR1 and CDR2 are MDHEN and SYDVKM. CDR3 sequence (DNA): TGTGCCAGCAGTCCCCCCCCAGGACAGAGCTCCTACGAGCAGTACTTC. Amino acid sequence: CASSPPPGQSSYEQYF.

This clone was counted a few times. The V call is TRBV30, the J call TRBJ1-6; TRBD1 might be the D (6 bases). V lost 4 bases to trimming and J lost 7 bases, with 17 bases between them. The germline gives CDR1 GTSNPN, CDR2 SVGIG (reference sequence). The length of the CDR3 is 15 residues. This chain's CDR3 is CAWIIKGVRNSPLHF. The CDR3 DNA reads TGTGCCTGGATTATAAAGGGGGTCCGCAATTCACCCCTCCACTTT.